Listed here are 28 T cell receptor beta chains from one sample, sequenced in a study of CD8+ T cells in alopecia areata. The authors extracted RNA and reverse transcribed it into cDNA as the sequencing template. Profiled with immunoSEQ multiplex PCR; TCRdb holds only in-frame clones, not every one. The sample lists about 160,000 clones, approximately 45% occurring once. Sample: CD4+ T cells sorted from blood. These receptors were taken from a human donor with alopecia areata.

The chain uses TRBV5-1 and TRBJ1-1; D remains unclear. The length of the CDR3 is 13 residues. Trimming pared 2 bases from V and 0 bases from J, leaving 5 bases between. Germline values: CDR1 SGHRS, CDR2 YFSETQ. The CDR3 DNA sequence: TGCGCCAGCAGCTTAAGGATGAACACTGAAGCTTTCTTT. It specifies CASSLRMNTEAFF.

The V and J genes are TRBV28 and TRBJ1-5; D not certain. Trimming stripped 4 bases from V and 7 bases from J, with 5 bases between. CDR3 length equals 11 residues. Germline lookup yields CDR1 MDHEN and CDR2 SYDVKM. The CDR3 DNA follows: TGTGCCAGCAGTTCGGGGCAGCCCCAGCATTTT. This translates into CASSSGQPQHF.

The J gene is TRBJ1-1, the V gene TRBV29-1; D is ambiguous. The V end was cut by 6 bases, the J end by 0 bases, with 11 bases between. CDR1 is SQVTM and CDR2 is ANQGSEA in the germline V gene. CDR3 size: 13 residues. The CDR3 loop is CSVRNTVNTEAFF. In nucleotides, the CDR3 is TGCAGCGTGCGGAATACAGTGAACACTGAAGCTTTCTTT.

This clone occurred a few times. The rearrangement links TRBV9 to TRBJ2-5; tentatively, D is TRBD1 (7 bases). Germline V gene data show CDR1 as SGDLS and CDR2 as YYNGEE. V lost 0 bases and J 3 bases, leaving 15 bases between the germline ends. This CDR3 region has 16 residues. The CDR3 is CASSVARGRQKETQYF. In DNA, the CDR3 is TGTGCCAGCAGCGTAGCCAGGGGGAGGCAGAAAGAGACCCAGTACTTC.

J is TRBJ2-2 and V is TRBV5-1; D is perhaps TRBD2 (5 bases). Trimming removed 0 bases from V and 0 bases from J, with 9 bases in between. The CDR3 sequence is 16 residues long. Looked up from germline, CDR1 is SGHRS and CDR2 is YFSETQ. The CDR3 DNA is TGCGCCAGCAGCTTGGGATCGGGGACGAACACCGGGGAGCTGTTTTTT. Amino acids: CASSLGSGTNTGELFF.

The V call is TRBV5-1, the J call TRBJ2-3, with D maybe TRBD2 (6 bases). The CDR3 is 16 amino acids. V was pared by 3 bases and J by 1 base, with 15 bases between. Per germline, CDR1 SGHRS and CDR2 YFSETQ. The CDR3: CASSSRPGLRTDTQYF. The CDR3 bases are TGCGCCAGCAGCTCACGGCCGGGACTCCGCACAGATACGCAGTATTTT.

The chain is built from TRBV5-1 and TRBJ2-5, with a tentative D call TRBD2 (6 bases). The germline CDR1 and CDR2 sequences are SGHRS and YFSETQ. The germline V and J ends were trimmed by 2 bases and 5 bases, with 13 bases remaining between them. This CDR3 has 14 residues. The CDR3 region is CASSFLAEGETQYF. The DNA for the CDR3 is TGCGCCAGCAGCTTCTTGGCGGAGGGGGAGACCCAGTACTTC.

The CDR3 protein is CASSTQGTGLYEQYF. CDR3 sequence (DNA): TGCGCCAGCAGCACACAGGGGACGGGCTTATACGAGCAGTACTTC. The rearrangement uses TRBV5-1 and TRBJ2-7; 7 positions agree with TRBD1. CDR3 length: 15 amino acids. Losses at the gene ends were 4 bases for V and 4 bases for J; bases not matched to a gene: 11. Germline-derived CDR1 and CDR2 are SGHRS and YFSETQ. The full variable domain, completed using reference TRBV5-1 and TRBJ2-7, is KAGVTQTPRYLIKTRGQQVTLSCSPISGHRSVSWYQQTPGQGLQFLFEYFSETQRNKGNFPGRFSGRQFSNSRSEMNVSTLELGDSALYLCASSTQGTGLYEQYFGPGTRLTVT.

CDR3 nucleotide sequence: TGTGCCAGCAGCCCCGCCAGTGGTGAAAAACTGTTTTTT. It codes for CASSPASGEKLFF. This chain uses TRBV7-9 with TRBJ1-4; D not certain. Trimming cost V 5 bases and J 7 bases, with 11 bases left between them. This CDR3 has 13 residues. The germline V gene has CDR1 SEHNR and CDR2 FQNEAQ (reference sequence).

The CDR3 spells CASREPGLAGQTQYF. Written as DNA, the CDR3 is TGTGCCAGCAGGGAGCCGGGACTAGCGGGGCAGACCCAGTACTTC. The chain recombines TRBV27 with TRBJ2-5, with 13 bases matching TRBD2. Per the germline V gene, CDR1 is MNHEY and CDR2 is SMNVEV (reference sequence). CDR3 length: 15 amino acids. The ends lost 6 bases at V and 6 bases at J; junction bases unmatched: 7.

CDR3 DNA: TGCAGCGTTGAACGTAAATCAGGGTTTTGGGAGAACACTGAAGCTTTCTTT. Amino acid sequence: CSVERKSGFWENTEAFF. The J gene is TRBJ1-1, the V gene TRBV29-1; a weak D match, TRBD1 (5 bases). The CDR3 consists of 17 residues. V lost 2 bases and J 1 base, leaving 20 bases between the germline ends. From germline, CDR1 is SQVTM and CDR2 ANQGSEA.

This clone was recorded once. The J gene is TRBJ2-5, the V gene TRBV5-4, with D maybe TRBD1 (5 bases). CDR1 is SGHNT, CDR2 YYREEE, per germline (reference sequence). Trimming cost V 3 bases and J 5 bases, with 14 bases left between them. The CDR3 contains 14 residues. Here the CDR3 DNA reads TGTGCCAGCAGCTCGCAGGGTTTTGCGGAGACCCAGTACTTC. It yields the protein CASSSQGFAETQYF.

This clone was seen once. This same CDR3 is encoded by further DNA sequences in the sample. This chain links TRBV6-5 with TRBJ2-7; 10 positions match TRBD1. CDR3 size: 15 residues. With V trimmed by 2 bases and J by 2 bases, 3 bases remained unmatched. Germline assignment: CDR1 MNHEY and CDR2 SVGAGI. The DNA for the CDR3 is TGTGCCAGCAGTTACCGGGGACAGGGGACCTACGAGCAGTACTTC. Translating it yields CASSYRGQGTYEQYF.

The V and J genes are TRBV6-5 and TRBJ2-3; D is uncertain. Germline lookup yields CDR1 MNHEY and CDR2 SVGAGI. CDR3 length: 15 residues. Trimming left V 0 bases short and J 2 bases short, with 9 bases between. The CDR3 DNA follows: TGTGCCAGCAGTTACTCGGTCTCGCTCACAGATACGCAGTATTTT. Amino acids: CASSYSVSLTDTQYF.

This chain connects TRBV5-1 to TRBJ1-5, with unresolved D. CDR1 SGHRS and CDR2 YFSETQ come from the germline V gene. V lost 4 bases and J 0 bases, leaving 11 bases between the germline ends. The CDR3 is made up of 15 amino acids. CDR3 sequence reads: CASSTDGNSNQPQHF. DNA for the CDR3: TGCGCCAGCAGCACGGACGGGAATAGCAATCAGCCCCAGCATTTT.

The chain employs TRBV28 and TRBJ2-7; 11 bases are a match to TRBD2. This CDR3 spans 15 amino acids. Germline CDR1 and CDR2: MDHEN and SYDVKM. With 6 bases clipped from V and 4 bases from J, the junction kept 8 bases outside the gene matches. This CDR3 reads CASRTSGSTYYEQYF. CDR3 DNA: TGTGCCAGCAGAACTAGCGGGAGCACATATTACGAGCAGTACTTC.

The gene calls are TRBV2 and TRBJ2-1; no clear D gene. With 6 bases removed from V and 13 bases from J, the gap between germline ends came to 22 bases. CDR3 length equals 14 residues. Germline CDR1 reads SNHLY; CDR2 reads FYNNEI. In DNA, the CDR3 is TGTGCCAGCAGCGGAAGGACCACCCTTTCTCTACAGTTCTTC. It codes for CASSGRTTLSLQFF.

The chain uses TRBV10-3 and TRBJ2-7, with 7 bases lining up with TRBD2. The germline V gene has CDR1 ENHRY and CDR2 SYGVKD. The junction had 4 bases not matched to a gene; V was cut back by 6 bases and J by 5 bases. The CDR3 contains 12 residues. The CDR3 DNA follows: TGTGCCATCAGCACCCGGGGGGACGAGCAGTACTTC. The encoded protein is CAISTRGDEQYF.

This chain joins TRBV6-5 and TRBJ1-1, with D perhaps TRBD1 (5 bases). Germline V gene sequence: CDR1 MNHEY, CDR2 SVGAGI. The germline V and J ends were trimmed by 6 bases and 0 bases, with 11 bases remaining between them. CDR3 length: 14 residues. Written as DNA, the CDR3 is TGTGCCAGCAGCCGCATGACAGTGAACACTGAAGCTTTCTTT. It encodes CASSRMTVNTEAFF.

In its sample, this clone was seen once. Other nucleotide sequences from this sample produce the same CDR3. The chain links TRBV5-1 to TRBJ1-1; 9 bases match TRBD1. The CDR3 spans 12 residues. Trimming took 5 bases from V and 8 from J; bases not matched to a gene: 4. Germline V CDR1 and CDR2: SGHRS, YFSETQ. CDR3 nucleotide sequence: TGCGCCAGCAGTTACGGACAGGGGGAAGCTTTCTTT. Protein product: CASSYGQGEAFF.

This clone was seen a handful of times. This same CDR3 is encoded by further DNA sequences in the sample. V and J are TRBV29-1 and TRBJ1-5; D gene ambiguous. Trimming left V 6 bases short and J 2 bases short, with 5 bases between. Germline V gene data show CDR1 as SQVTM and CDR2 as ANQGSEA. CDR3 size: 11 residues. CDR3: CSVGGNQPQHF. CDR3 DNA: TGCAGCGTCGGGGGCAATCAGCCCCAGCATTTT.

V gene TRBV29-1 combines with J gene TRBJ2-7; tentatively, D is TRBD1 (5 bases). In germline, CDR1 is SQVTM, CDR2 ANQGSEA. The CDR3 totals 11 residues. The V and J ends lost 7 bases and 5 bases respectively, with 12 bases between them. The CDR3 DNA reads as TGCAGCGGCTGGCAGGGCGACGAGCAGTACTTC. Protein product: CSGWQGDEQYF.

This sequence joins TRBV14 and TRBJ1-1; D possibly corresponds to TRBD1 (5 bases). The CDR3 loop spans 12 amino acids. Germline values: CDR1 SGHDN, CDR2 FVKESK. V was shortened by 4 bases and J by 8 bases, with 11 bases between the two germline ends. The CDR3 sequence: CASSLNRMEAFF. The CDR3 DNA is TGTGCCAGCAGCCTAAACAGGATGGAAGCTTTCTTT.

CDR3 amino acids: CASNRRAEQFF. The CDR3 DNA follows: TGTGCCAGCAACCGTCGGGCTGAGCAGTTCTTC. The V and J genes are TRBV7-9 and TRBJ2-1; D call uncertain. The CDR3 has 11 residues. CDR1 and CDR2 from the germline V gene are SEHNR and FQNEAQ (reference sequence). V was trimmed by 7 bases and J by 9 bases, leaving 10 bases between them. Full variable domain (rest looked up from reference TRBV7-9 and TRBJ2-1): DTGVSQNPRHKITKRGQNVTFRCDPISEHNRLYWYRQTLGQGPEFLTYFQNEAQLEKSRLLSDRFSAERPKGSFSTLEIQRTEQGDSAMYLCASNRRAEQFFGPGTRLTVL.

The J gene is TRBJ1-1, the V gene TRBV7-2; D remains unclear. CDR1 and CDR2 from the germline V gene are SGHTA and FQGNSA. V was pared by 1 base and J by 1 base, with 7 bases between. CDR3 length: 14 amino acids. The CDR3 sequence is CASSLGGANTEAFF. CDR3 sequence (DNA): TGTGCCAGCAGCTTAGGGGGTGCGAACACTGAAGCTTTCTTT. The full variable domain, completed using reference TRBV7-2 and TRBJ1-1, is GAGVSQSPSNKVTEKGKDVELRCDPISGHTALYWYRQSLGQGLEFLIYFQGNSAPDKSGLPSDRFSAERTGGSVSTLTIQRTQQEDSAVYLCASSLGGANTEAFFGQGTRLTVV.

This clone was seen only a few times. The V gene is TRBV28, the J gene TRBJ1-5; D is ambiguous. The CDR3 is made up of 14 amino acids. Looked up from germline, CDR1 is MDHEN and CDR2 is SYDVKM. The ends were cut back, 9 bases at V and 4 bases at J, with 16 bases in the middle. The CDR3 is CASTTGGLNQPQHF. The CDR3 DNA sequence: TGTGCCAGTACCACGGGCGGATTAAATCAGCCCCAGCATTTT.

This clone has a handful of counts. The chain combines TRBV4-3 with TRBJ1-5; tentatively, D is TRBD1 (6 bases). CDR1 LGHNA and CDR2 YSLEER come from the germline V gene. The CDR3 has 16 residues. V was shortened by 3 bases and J by 3 bases, with 15 bases between the two germline ends. CDR3 sequence: CASSHPVQGNNQPQHF. Written as DNA, the CDR3 is TGCGCCAGCAGCCATCCTGTACAGGGCAACAATCAGCCCCAGCATTTT.

The chain employs TRBV7-9 and TRBJ1-5; 7 bases are a match to TRBD1. The CDR3 totals 14 residues. CDR1 SEHNR and CDR2 FQNEAQ come from the germline V gene (reference sequence). V lost 5 bases to trimming and J lost 4 bases; unmatched junction nucleotides: 5. The CDR3, as DNA: TGTGCCAGCAGCCGGACAGGTACTAATCAGCCCCAGCATTTT. Translated: CASSRTGTNQPQHF.